In this sample, the clone carrying this T cell receptor beta chain turned up a few times. The sample's time point: patch test 1, 2 weeks after DPC sensitization. Treatment here: therapeutic diphenylcyclopropenone sensitization with weekly scalp DPC. The data were obtained in a study of human T cells and chemical hapten exposure. Across the study: Upper back patch tests used 0.01% DPC, scored after 6 days.

One entry per CDR3 protein results from TCRdb running MiXCR on the RACE reads. The table lists some 180,000 distinct CDR3 sequences, 20% to 25% of them singletons. This CDR3 is built from 15 residues. Trimming removed 3 bases at V and 5 bases at J, with 14 bases between. The germline gives CDR1 ENHRY, CDR2 SYGVKD. This TCR was recovered from a woman aged 45-60 years with alopecia areata. Some clones in this sample may be carry-over from other donors' samples. This sample comprised whole blood, obtained in connection with sensitization to the hapten diphenylcyclopropenone (DPC). The chain uses TRBV10-3 and TRBJ2-1; D not resolved. The CDR3, as DNA: TGTGCCATCAGTGAAGGGTCGTCACCCCACAATGAGCAGTTCTTC. Its protein product is CAISEGSSPHNEQFF.